A selection of T cell receptor beta chains follows, all from one sample in a study of radiotherapy plus CTLA-4 blockade in lung cancer. Using immunoSEQ multiplex PCR, the repertoire was profiled, and TCRdb retains in-frame clones only, with some absent. The table includes 48,000 or so clones, 80% to 90% detected once. The sequenced sample was peripheral blood, obtained from a patient treated with radiotherapy plus ipilimumab. The receptors here all came from a human donor with non-small cell lung cancer whose response to radiotherapy plus ipilimumab could not be evaluated. The CDR3 runs from the conserved cysteine through the conserved F or W. D genes are given only for firm matches.

d_gene: TRBD2; j_gene: TRBJ2-7; v_gene: TRBV5-6; CDR3aa: CASSFGTTFSYEQYF
d_gene: TRBD2; j_gene: TRBJ2-3; v_gene: TRBV4-2; CDR3aa: CASSPRMGLAGVSDTQYF
d_gene: .; j_gene: TRBJ2-1; v_gene: TRBV19; CDR3aa: CASSIRRANEQFF
d_gene: .; j_gene: TRBJ2-3; v_gene: TRBV19; CDR3aa: CASSMRAAGTDTQYF
d_gene: TRBD1; j_gene: TRBJ2-7; v_gene: TRBV7-9; CDR3aa: CASSLSDRAYEQYF
d_gene: .; j_gene: TRBJ2-7; v_gene: TRBV4-3; CDR3aa: CASSQGAGNPYEQYF
d_gene: .; j_gene: TRBJ1-4; v_gene: TRBV4-3; CDR3aa: CASSQDMLGAWREKLFF
d_gene: TRBD2; j_gene: TRBJ2-3; v_gene: TRBV7-2; CDR3aa: CASSSERASGRRTDTQYF
d_gene: .; j_gene: TRBJ2-7; v_gene: TRBV6-5; CDR3aa: CASSSGIGEIYEQYF
d_gene: .; j_gene: TRBJ1-1; v_gene: TRBV5-1; CDR3aa: CASSLGQSRGTEAFF
d_gene: .; j_gene: TRBJ1-2; v_gene: TRBV4-2; CDR3aa: CASSQEGGPNYGYTF
d_gene: .; j_gene: TRBJ2-3; v_gene: TRBV6-5; CDR3aa: CASSYSWARTDMQYF
d_gene: .; j_gene: TRBJ1-2; v_gene: TRBV4-2; CDR3aa: CASSQDFGGSFGYTF
d_gene: TRBD2; j_gene: TRBJ2-1; v_gene: TRBV5-6; CDR3aa: CASSPPSGRAWNEQFF
d_gene: .; j_gene: TRBJ2-5; v_gene: TRBV27; CDR3aa: CASNLRGPSETQYF
d_gene: .; j_gene: TRBJ2-7; v_gene: TRBV7-2; CDR3aa: CASSLIQAYEQYF
d_gene: TRBD1; j_gene: TRBJ1-2; v_gene: TRBV6-5; CDR3aa: CASSTSGGSGYGYTF
d_gene: .; j_gene: TRBJ2-7; v_gene: TRBV4-1; CDR3aa: CASSHPRDGSKSYEQYF
d_gene: TRBD1; j_gene: TRBJ2-5; v_gene: TRBV7-2; CDR3aa: CASSPRQGPQTQYF
d_gene: TRBD1; j_gene: TRBJ1-2; v_gene: TRBV5-1; CDR3aa: CASSAGGSNYGYTF
d_gene: .; j_gene: TRBJ2-7; v_gene: TRBV10-3; CDR3aa: CAIKPAGDVYEQYF
d_gene: TRBD1; j_gene: TRBJ2-1; v_gene: TRBV7-9; CDR3aa: CASSWTGGSYNEQFF
d_gene: .; j_gene: TRBJ1-5; v_gene: TRBV4-3; CDR3aa: CASSQDPMAQPQHF
d_gene: .; j_gene: TRBJ2-3; v_gene: TRBV29-1; CDR3aa: CSVEAESTDTQYF
d_gene: TRBD1; j_gene: TRBJ2-5; v_gene: TRBV11-1; CDR3aa: CASSFNRGQETQYF
d_gene: .; j_gene: TRBJ2-7; v_gene: TRBV4-3; CDR3aa: CASSQGADSYEQYF
d_gene: TRBD1; j_gene: TRBJ1-2; v_gene: TRBV27; CDR3aa: CASSNTPGQSGGYTF
d_gene: TRBD1; j_gene: TRBJ1-6; v_gene: TRBV4-3; CDR3aa: CASSQGQGISPLHF
d_gene: .; j_gene: TRBJ1-5; v_gene: TRBV2; CDR3aa: CASRPREGNQPQHF